This T cell receptor (beta chain) was captured by sequencing in a study of T cells in Graves' hyperthyroidism and ophthalmopathy. This CDR3 comprises 11 residues. V gave up 6 bases and J gave up 8 bases, with 8 bases separating them. Germline CDR1 reads MNHEY; CDR2 reads SVGEGT. The definition of stable Graves' hyperthyroidism was no ophthalmopathy progression within 18 months. TCR beta CDR3 region amplification was performed from RNA transcripts. The HTBI set primed first-round TCR CDR3 RT-PCR. TCRdb independently ran MiXCR on the multiplex PCR reads; one entry per CDR3 protein. The data contain hundreds of thousands of distinct CDR3 sequences, about 14% of them singletons.

Sequenced: blood. The receptor was isolated from a woman under 30 with Graves' hyperthyroidism. The V call is TRBV6-2 or TRBV6-3, the J call TRBJ2-1; possibly TRBD2 for D (6 bases). In nucleotides, the CDR3 is TGTGCCAGCAGGGGGGAGGATGAGCAGTTCTTC. Translating gives CASRGEDEQFF.